This TCR beta chain was documented in a study of spatial heterogeneity in lung cancer. Study summary: Raw reads contained each unique TCR and UMI combination more than ten times on average.

Germline lookup yields CDR1 SNHLY and CDR2 FYNNEI. The CDR3 contains 16 residues. Trimming shortened V by 5 bases and J by 3 bases, and 16 bases separated the two germline ends. The time point denotes: sample taken at primary tumor resection. Material for sequencing was whole RNA from tumor, nontumor lung or frozen PBMC, left unsorted. Patients with untreated early-stage non-small cell lung cancer, numbering more than 55, were the donors. This clonotype was observed many times. The antigen is undetermined. Overall study findings and caveats: Among blood samples, ubiquitous expanded tumor TCRs appeared more at resection than at follow-up.

Unique molecular identifiers tagged every individual TCR cDNA molecule. TCRdb used MiXCR to reprocess the 5' RACE reads, holding one entry per CDR3 protein. Among roughly 9,900 distinct CDR3 sequences listed, around 9.3% were seen once. The material sequenced was PBMCs, taken at surgery. This TCR came from a male donor with early-stage non-small cell lung cancer. The genes are TRBV2 and TRBJ1-4; D not resolved. The CDR3, as DNA: TGTGCCAGCAGTTTCTCTAAGGTGAAAGCTAATGAAAAACTGTTTTTT. This translates into CASSFSKVKANEKLFF.